The 8 T cell receptor beta chains presented below share a single source sample, sequenced in a study of blood T cell repertoires in COVID-19. Profiled with immunoSEQ multiplex PCR; TCRdb holds only in-frame clones, not every one. This table holds 73,000 or so clones, about 73% found once. The sequencing sample was made of peripheral blood. The receptors were gathered from a man in his fifties or sixties with acute or convalescent COVID-19.

The chain employs TRBV5-5 and TRBJ1-1; TRBD1 is a possible D gene (5 bases). From germline, CDR1 is SGHKS and CDR2 YYEKEE (reference sequence). The V and J ends lost 4 bases and 3 bases respectively, with 10 bases between them. This CDR3 region has 13 residues. CDR3 bases: TGTGCCAGCAGCAAGGACACCTACACTGAAGCTTTCTTT. The encoded protein is CASSKDTYTEAFF.

This chain connects TRBV12-3 or TRBV12-4 to TRBJ2-5; the D is unclear. This CDR3 is 12 amino acids long. V was pared by 3 bases and J by 4 bases, with 6 bases between. The DNA of the CDR3 is TGTGCCAGCAGTTTGTCCGGAGAGACCCAGTACTTC. The encoded protein is CASSLSGETQYF.

The rearrangement links TRBV19 to TRBJ1-5, with D possibly being TRBD1 (6 bases). Trimming removed 5 bases from V and 1 base from J, with 12 bases in between. CDR1 LNHDA and CDR2 SQIVND come from the germline V gene (reference sequence). The CDR3 has 15 amino acids. CDR3: CASSPTGISNQPQHF. CDR3 DNA sequence: TGTGCCAGTAGTCCAACAGGGATAAGCAATCAGCCCCAGCATTTT.

This sequence joins TRBV10-3 and TRBJ2-5; 11 bases map to TRBD2. The germline V gene encodes CDR1 ENHRY and CDR2 SYGVKD. This CDR3 region has 17 residues. Trimming removed 0 bases from V and 1 base from J; junction bases left unmatched: 4. The CDR3 protein is CAISESIGLAGQETQYF. The CDR3 DNA follows: TGTGCCATCAGTGAGTCCATTGGACTAGCGGGCCAAGAGACCCAGTACTTC.

The V call is TRBV10-2, the J call TRBJ1-2, with D perhaps matching TRBD1 (6 bases). CDR3 length: 11 residues. From germline, CDR1 is WSHSY and CDR2 SAAADI. V was cut by 9 bases and J by 6 bases, with 11 bases left in between. The CDR3 reads CARTTGNGYTF. The CDR3 DNA reads TGCGCCAGAACTACAGGGAATGGCTACACCTTC.

This clone was recorded once. This may come from a read error, since a much larger clone is one base off. The genes are TRBV7-2 and TRBJ2-1, with a possible D match to TRBD1 (5 bases). From germline, CDR1 is SGHTA and CDR2 FQGNSA. V was pared by 3 bases and J by 5 bases, with 8 bases between. CDR3 length: 13 residues. The CDR3 DNA reads TGTGCCAGCAGCTTTAAAGGGGACAATGAGCAGTTCTTC. Translated, it gives CASSFKGDNEQFF.

The chain recombines TRBV12-1 with TRBJ1-6; the table's D call, TRBD1, has no DNA check behind it. TRBV12-1 is marked as a pseudogene. The CDR3 totals 18 residues. The CDR3 coding sequence is TGTGCCAGCAGCCCCAACGGACAGGGGAGCTCCTATAATTCACCCCTCCACTTT. Protein sequence: CASSPNGQGSSYNSPLHF.

The rearrangement links TRBV5-1 to TRBJ2-7; D not resolved. The ends were cut back, 2 bases at V and 3 bases at J, with 6 bases in the middle. Germline lookup yields CDR1 SGHRS and CDR2 YFSETQ. This CDR3 is 12 amino acids long. DNA for the CDR3: TGCGCCAGCAGCTTAGGAGTCTACGAGCAGTACTTC. Protein: CASSLGVYEQYF.